A single count supports the clone carrying this T cell receptor beta chain. The sample originates from a study of blood T cell repertoires in COVID-19. Study information: Whether acute or convalescent, the COVID-19 samples came from the United States, Italy and Spain.

Germline V lookup: CDR1 KGHDR, CDR2 SFDVKD. This CDR3 is 17 amino acids long. V shed 6 bases and J shed 0 bases, with 18 bases lying between them. Participants spanned ages about 18 to 100 years and resided in roughly 22 US areas. The assay was immunoSEQ multiplex PCR, and TCRdb's table has in-frame clones only and misses some. Altogether roughly 240,000 clones are present, approximately 89% being singletons, with the ten largest covering around 2.5%. The sequence derives from a woman in her thirties or forties with acute COVID-19. This chain links TRBV24-1 with TRBJ2-3, with D tentatively TRBD1 (6 bases). Input material: PBMCs or T cells enriched from blood (not recorded which). This chain's CDR3 is CATSLGGSYASTDTQYF. The CDR3 nucleotides are TGTGCCACCAGTCTTGGGGGCAGCTATGCTAGCACAGATACGCAGTATTTT.